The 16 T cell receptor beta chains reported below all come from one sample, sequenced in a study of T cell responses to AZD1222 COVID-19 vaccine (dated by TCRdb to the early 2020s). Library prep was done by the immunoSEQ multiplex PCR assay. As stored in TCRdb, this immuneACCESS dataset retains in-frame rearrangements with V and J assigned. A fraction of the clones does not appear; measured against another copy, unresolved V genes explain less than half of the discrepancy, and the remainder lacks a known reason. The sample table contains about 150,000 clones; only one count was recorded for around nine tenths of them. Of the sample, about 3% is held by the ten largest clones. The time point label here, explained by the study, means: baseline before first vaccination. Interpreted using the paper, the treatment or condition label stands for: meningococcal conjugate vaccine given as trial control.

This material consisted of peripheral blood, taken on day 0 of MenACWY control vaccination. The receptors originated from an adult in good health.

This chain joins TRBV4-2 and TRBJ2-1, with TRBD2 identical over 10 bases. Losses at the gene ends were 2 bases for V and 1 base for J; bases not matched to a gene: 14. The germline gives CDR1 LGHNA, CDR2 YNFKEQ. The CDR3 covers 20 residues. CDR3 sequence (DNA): TGTGCCAGCAGCCAATTACCGGGGACTAGCGTAAAACTGTCCTACAATGAGCAGTTCTTC. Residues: CASSQLPGTSVKLSYNEQFF.

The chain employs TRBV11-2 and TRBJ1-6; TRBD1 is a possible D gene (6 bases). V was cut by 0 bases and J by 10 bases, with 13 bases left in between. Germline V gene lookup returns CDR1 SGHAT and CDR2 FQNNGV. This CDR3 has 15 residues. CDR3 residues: CASSLETGPVSPLHF. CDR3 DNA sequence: TGTGCCAGCAGCTTAGAGACAGGACCTGTATCACCCCTCCACTTT.

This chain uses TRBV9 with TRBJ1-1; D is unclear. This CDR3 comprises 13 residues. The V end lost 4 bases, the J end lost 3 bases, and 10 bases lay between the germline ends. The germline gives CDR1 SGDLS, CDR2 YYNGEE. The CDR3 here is CASSQAMDTEAFF. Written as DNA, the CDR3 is TGTGCCAGCAGCCAGGCCATGGACACTGAAGCTTTCTTT.

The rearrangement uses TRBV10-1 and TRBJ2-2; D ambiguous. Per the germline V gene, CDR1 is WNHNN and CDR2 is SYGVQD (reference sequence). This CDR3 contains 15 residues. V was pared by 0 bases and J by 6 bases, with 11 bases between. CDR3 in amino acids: CASSESTFSPGELFF. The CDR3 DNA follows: TGCGCCAGCAGTGAGTCGACATTTAGCCCCGGGGAGCTGTTTTTT.

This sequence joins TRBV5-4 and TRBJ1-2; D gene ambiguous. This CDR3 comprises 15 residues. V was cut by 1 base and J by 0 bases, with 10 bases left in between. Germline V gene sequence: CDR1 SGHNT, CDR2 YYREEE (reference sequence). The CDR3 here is CASSLILNSNYGYTF. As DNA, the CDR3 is TGTGCCAGCAGCTTGATCCTGAACTCTAACTATGGCTACACCTTC.

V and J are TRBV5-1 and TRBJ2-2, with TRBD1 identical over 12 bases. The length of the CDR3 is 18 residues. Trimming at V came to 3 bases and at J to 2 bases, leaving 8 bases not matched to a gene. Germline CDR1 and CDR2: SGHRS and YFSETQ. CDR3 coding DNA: TGCGCCAGCAGCTCTAGGGACAGGGGGCATCGAAACACCGGGGAGCTGTTTTTT. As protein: CASSSRDRGHRNTGELFF.

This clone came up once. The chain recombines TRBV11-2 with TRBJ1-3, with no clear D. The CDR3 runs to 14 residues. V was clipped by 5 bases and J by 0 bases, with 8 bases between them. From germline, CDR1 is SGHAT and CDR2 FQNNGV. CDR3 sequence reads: CASSPGISGNTIYF. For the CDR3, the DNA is TGTGCCAGCAGCCCGGGGATCTCTGGAAACACCATATATTTT.

CDR3 protein: CASSVSGQGLETQYF. The CDR3 DNA sequence: TGTGCCAGCAGCGTCTCGGGACAGGGTCTAGAGACCCAGTACTTC. The chain combines TRBV9 with TRBJ2-5, with 9 bases fitting TRBD1. Germline V gene data show CDR1 as SGDLS and CDR2 as YYNGEE. The trim removed 2 bases at V and 4 bases at J, leaving 6 bases unmatched. The length of the CDR3 is 15 residues.

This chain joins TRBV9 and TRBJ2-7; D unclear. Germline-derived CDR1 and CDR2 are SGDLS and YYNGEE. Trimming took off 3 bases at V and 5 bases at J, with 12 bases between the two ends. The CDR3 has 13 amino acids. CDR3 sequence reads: CASSGDPAHEQYF. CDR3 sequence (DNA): TGTGCCAGCAGCGGGGATCCCGCGCACGAGCAGTACTTC.

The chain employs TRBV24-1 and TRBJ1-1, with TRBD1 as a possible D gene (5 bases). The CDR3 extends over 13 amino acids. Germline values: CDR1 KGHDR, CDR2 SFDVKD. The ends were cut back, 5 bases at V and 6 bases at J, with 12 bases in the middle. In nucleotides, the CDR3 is TGTGCCACCAGTGCTCCCGGGACGGCTGAAGCTTTCTTT. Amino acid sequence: CATSAPGTAEAFF.

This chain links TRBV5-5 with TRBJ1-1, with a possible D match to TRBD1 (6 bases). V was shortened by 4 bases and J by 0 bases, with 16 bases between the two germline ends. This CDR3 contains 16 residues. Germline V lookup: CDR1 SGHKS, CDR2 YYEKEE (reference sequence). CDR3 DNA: TGTGCCAGCAGCCCCCCGACAGGACCTATGAACACTGAAGCTTTCTTT. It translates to CASSPPTGPMNTEAFF.

The CDR3 loop reads CASSQVLEKLFF. For the CDR3, the DNA is TGCGCCAGCAGCCAAGTACTTGAAAAACTGTTTTTT. This rearrangement joins TRBV4-1 to TRBJ1-4; D gene ambiguous. Germline lookup yields CDR1 MGHRA and CDR2 YSYEKL. V dropped 1 base and J dropped 7 bases, with 4 bases sitting between them. This CDR3 has 12 amino acids.

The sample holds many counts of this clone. CDR3 DNA: TGTGCCAGCAGTTTATCGCCAGGACAGGGTCAAGAGACCCAGTACTTC. Its protein product is CASSLSPGQGQETQYF. The chain links TRBV27 to TRBJ2-5; 8 nucleotides align to TRBD1. The CDR3 consists of 16 residues. V shed 0 bases and J 2 bases; nucleotides not matched to a gene: 5. Germline V CDR1 and CDR2: MNHEY, SMNVEV (reference sequence).

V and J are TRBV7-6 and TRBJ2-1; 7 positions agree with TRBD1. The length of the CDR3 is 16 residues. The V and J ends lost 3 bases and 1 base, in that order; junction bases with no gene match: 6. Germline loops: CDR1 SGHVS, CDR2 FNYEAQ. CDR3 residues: CASSLGNRGSYNEQFF. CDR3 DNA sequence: TGTGCCAGCAGCTTGGGGAACAGGGGTTCCTACAATGAGCAGTTCTTC.

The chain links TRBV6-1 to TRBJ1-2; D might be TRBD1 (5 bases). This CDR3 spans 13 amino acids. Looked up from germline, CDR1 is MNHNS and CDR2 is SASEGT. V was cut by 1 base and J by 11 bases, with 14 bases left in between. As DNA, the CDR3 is TGTGCCAGCAGTGAAGTGTGGGGGTCTAGGTACACCTTC. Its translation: CASSEVWGSRYTF.

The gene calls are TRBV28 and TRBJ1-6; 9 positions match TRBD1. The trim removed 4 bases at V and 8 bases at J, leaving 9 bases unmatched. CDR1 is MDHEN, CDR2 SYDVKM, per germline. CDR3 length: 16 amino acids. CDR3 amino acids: CASSSPTGGKDSPLHF. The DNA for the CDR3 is TGTGCCAGCAGTTCACCGACAGGGGGTAAGGATTCACCCCTCCACTTT.